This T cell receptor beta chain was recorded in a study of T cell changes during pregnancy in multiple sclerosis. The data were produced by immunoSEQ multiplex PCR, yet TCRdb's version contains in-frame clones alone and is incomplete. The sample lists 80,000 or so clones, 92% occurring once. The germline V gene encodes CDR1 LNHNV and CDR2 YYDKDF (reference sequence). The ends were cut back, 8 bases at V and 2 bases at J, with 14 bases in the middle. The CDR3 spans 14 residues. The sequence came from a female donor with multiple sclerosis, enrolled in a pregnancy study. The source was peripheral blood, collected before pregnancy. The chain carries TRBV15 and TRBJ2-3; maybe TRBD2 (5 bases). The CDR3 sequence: CATAYGGFTDTQYF. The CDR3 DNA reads TGTGCCACCGCATATGGAGGATTCACAGATACGCAGTATTTT.